Listed below are T cell receptor beta chains from one sample, sequenced in a study of T cells in tumors after PD-1 blockade. Libraries were prepared by immunoSEQ multiplex PCR; TCRdb keeps only in-frame clonotypes and omits some of them. The sample carries about 4,200 clones, around 67% recorded once. This material consisted of tumor tissue, taken before anti-PD-1 treatment. The source is a human donor with basal cell carcinoma. The CDR3 runs from the conserved cysteine through the conserved F or W. Fields, in order: clone size, CDR3 length, V gene, CDR3 protein. Some rows mark clone size as missing; the rest say once, few, many or name a class of expanded clone.

clone_size: -
cdr3_length: 15
v_call: TRBV14
cdr3_aa: CASSQGGTDFVPLHF

clone_size: -
cdr3_length: 18
v_call: TRBV27
cdr3_aa: CASSLLAGGRSPYNEQFF

clone_size: -
cdr3_length: 14
v_call: TRBV30
cdr3_aa: CAWSPDRGRETQYF

clone_size: -
cdr3_length: 12
v_call: TRBV4-2
cdr3_aa: CASSRGQGGYTF

clone_size: -
cdr3_length: 14
v_call: TRBV20-1
cdr3_aa: CSASDPSSGNTIYF

clone_size: -
cdr3_length: 16
v_call: TRBV5-1
cdr3_aa: CASSWGSTGAKNIQYF

clone_size: -
cdr3_length: 12
v_call: TRBV5-6
cdr3_aa: CASSPQDYGYTF

clone_size: -
cdr3_length: 17
v_call: TRBV18
cdr3_aa: CASSPLSGGEGNYGYTF

clone_size: -
cdr3_length: 14
v_call: TRBV14
cdr3_aa: CASSQVAGASTQYF

clone_size: -
cdr3_length: 14
v_call: TRBV19
cdr3_aa: CASSIRGKDQPQHF

clone_size: -
cdr3_length: 14
v_call: TRBV10-1
cdr3_aa: CASDTTGQLHEQYF

clone_size: -
cdr3_length: 13
v_call: TRBV21-1
cdr3_aa: CANGPYLQETQYF

clone_size: -
cdr3_length: 11
v_call: TRBV6-6
cdr3_aa: CASSKEETQYF

clone_size: -
cdr3_length: 13
v_call: TRBV5-6
cdr3_aa: CASSTRGDSPLHF

clone_size: -
cdr3_length: 16
v_call: TRBV7-2
cdr3_aa: CASSSGDRGRMYGYTF

clone_size: -
cdr3_length: 14
v_call: TRBV30
cdr3_aa: CAWTPDRGYGELFF

clone_size: -
cdr3_length: 17
v_call: TRBV7-8
cdr3_aa: CASSLVGRARDDQPQHF

clone_size: -
cdr3_length: 19
v_call: TRBV19
cdr3_aa: CASSPKGTGGFPGANVLTF

clone_size: -
cdr3_length: 13
v_call: TRBV5-1
cdr3_aa: CASSLLNHGELFF

clone_size: -
cdr3_length: 10
v_call: TRBV20-1
cdr3_aa: CSAPGETQYF

clone_size: -
cdr3_length: 13
v_call: TRBV7-9
cdr3_aa: CASSLLVGGEAFF

clone_size: -
cdr3_length: 16
v_call: TRBV11-3
cdr3_aa: CASSLGAGGTIPEQFF

clone_size: once
cdr3_length: 18
v_call: TRBV9
cdr3_aa: CASSVVYSGGAGADTQYF

clone_size: -
cdr3_length: 14
v_call: TRBV7-9
cdr3_aa: CASSTGTGNQPQHF

clone_size: -
cdr3_length: 16
v_call: TRBV7-8
cdr3_aa: CASSLGQTYSIYGYTF

clone_size: -
cdr3_length: 19
v_call: TRBV7-8
cdr3_aa: CASSSFSGFYQGADQPQHF

clone_size: -
cdr3_length: 14
v_call: TRBV29-1
cdr3_aa: CSVDGEFSYNEQFF

clone_size: few
cdr3_length: 13
v_call: TRBV7-2
cdr3_aa: CASSLVRADTQYF

clone_size: -
cdr3_length: 14
v_call: TRBV7-8
cdr3_aa: CASSVQGRTYEQYF

clone_size: few
cdr3_length: 15
v_call: TRBV21-1
cdr3_aa: CASSPGRRFFGELFF

clone_size: -
cdr3_length: 18
v_call: TRBV5-5
cdr3_aa: CASSTGLAGGPNTGELFF

clone_size: -
cdr3_length: 14
v_call: TRBV20-1
cdr3_aa: CSASGTSGVYEQYF

clone_size: -
cdr3_length: 14
v_call: TRBV28
cdr3_aa: CASSSPESLRGYTF

clone_size: -
cdr3_length: 16
v_call: TRBV5-4
cdr3_aa: CASSLGPPYSNQPQHF

clone_size: -
cdr3_length: 11
v_call: TRBV6-5
cdr3_aa: CAAEKNGELFF

clone_size: -
cdr3_length: 13
v_call: TRBV5-1
cdr3_aa: CASSGNPQETQYF

clone_size: -
cdr3_length: 12
v_call: TRBV30
cdr3_aa: CAWGDRGYEQYF

clone_size: -
cdr3_length: 15
v_call: TRBV6-1
cdr3_aa: CASSESWQGARQAFF

clone_size: -
cdr3_length: 13
v_call: TRBV2
cdr3_aa: CASKFQENTEAFF

clone_size: once
cdr3_length: 13
v_call: TRBV18
cdr3_aa: CASSPGLNEKLFF

clone_size: -
cdr3_length: 16
v_call: TRBV10-3
cdr3_aa: CAISWALGGTGNTIYF

clone_size: -
cdr3_length: 14
v_call: TRBV28
cdr3_aa: CASSSPGRRTEAFF

clone_size: -
cdr3_length: 15
v_call: TRBV6-5
cdr3_aa: CASSLQGRSTDTQYF

clone_size: -
cdr3_length: 16
v_call: TRBV30
cdr3_aa: CAWSVLVGGGNQPQHF

clone_size: few
cdr3_length: 15
v_call: TRBV28
cdr3_aa: CASSFPGGATDTQYF

clone_size: -
cdr3_length: 17
v_call: TRBV7-2
cdr3_aa: CASSLAGGFSGANVLTF

clone_size: -
cdr3_length: 15
v_call: TRBV15
cdr3_aa: CATSAGTGVHNEQFF

clone_size: -
cdr3_length: 15
v_call: TRBV19
cdr3_aa: CASSTTGDWDNEQFF

clone_size: -
cdr3_length: 12
v_call: TRBV6-6
cdr3_aa: CASIPRGGGHTF

clone_size: -
cdr3_length: 13
v_call: TRBV5-1
cdr3_aa: CASRGRLADTQYF

clone_size: few
cdr3_length: 18
v_call: TRBV5-1
cdr3_aa: CASSLQSIGPGVVYGYTF

clone_size: -
cdr3_length: 16
v_call: TRBV30
cdr3_aa: CAWGVGGARSNQPQHF

clone_size: -
cdr3_length: 14
v_call: TRBV5-1
cdr3_aa: CASSLGRVDDEQYF

clone_size: -
cdr3_length: 16
v_call: TRBV5-6
cdr3_aa: CASSLGGTGGRQPQHF

clone_size: large
cdr3_length: 15
v_call: TRBV4-1
cdr3_aa: CASSQAGAAEYEQYF

clone_size: -
cdr3_length: 13
v_call: TRBV12-3/TRBV12-4
cdr3_aa: CASSAQTGNTIYF

clone_size: few
cdr3_length: 16
v_call: TRBV27
cdr3_aa: CASSSGRLAGVNEQFF

clone_size: -
cdr3_length: 13
v_call: TRBV6-5
cdr3_aa: CASSYSLGSEQFF

clone_size: -
cdr3_length: 15
v_call: TRBV3-1/TRBV3-2
cdr3_aa: CASSQRVAAGNTIYF

clone_size: -
cdr3_length: 14
v_call: TRBV28
cdr3_aa: CASSGARAYNEQFF